Shown below are 27 T cell receptor beta chains from a single sample sequenced in a study of memory CD4+ T cells and cytomegalovirus serostatus. Libraries were prepared by immunoSEQ multiplex PCR; TCRdb keeps only in-frame clonotypes and omits some of them. The repertoire has about 80,000 clones, around 80% of them found once; the top ten carry nearly 0.8%. The sort gate was single viable CD3+CD4+CD8-CD45RO+ cells for memory CD4+ T cells. The sample comprised memory CD4+ T cells from blood. The receptors here all came from an adult in good health and CMV-seronegative.

This clone has only a few counts. The chain links TRBV18 to TRBJ1-1; TRBD1 aligns across 8 bases. CDR3 length equals 13 residues. The V and J ends lost 3 bases and 4 bases, in that order; junction bases with no gene match: 1. In germline, CDR1 is KGHSH, CDR2 LQKENI. The CDR3 region is CASSPTGVTEAFF. The CDR3 DNA is TGTGCCAGCTCACCGACAGGGGTCACTGAAGCTTTCTTT.

The chain's CDR3 is CASSQPSLGSYEQYF. DNA for the CDR3: TGTGCCAGCAGTCAACCTAGTCTGGGATCCTACGAGCAGTACTTC. The chain carries TRBV28 and TRBJ2-7, with D hard to call. The CDR3 is made up of 15 amino acids. The germline V gene encodes CDR1 MDHEN and CDR2 SYDVKM. The V gene lost 5 bases and the J gene lost 1 base, with 15 bases spanning the gap.

The chain employs TRBV4-2 and TRBJ2-5; TRBD1 is a possible D gene (6 bases). CDR3 length: 13 amino acids. Trimming shortened V by 4 bases and J by 5 bases, and 11 bases separated the two germline ends. Germline CDR1 is LGHNA and CDR2 is YNFKEQ. The CDR3 region has the DNA TGTGCCAGCAGCCGGACAGAGGGGGAGACCCAGTACTTC. Translated: CASSRTEGETQYF.

This chain connects TRBV30 to TRBJ2-5, with 11 bases fitting TRBD2. V lost 0 bases, J lost 1 base, and 1 base stayed unmatched. CDR3 length equals 15 residues. CDR1 is GTSNPN and CDR2 is SVGIG in the germline V gene (reference sequence). The CDR3 DNA reads as TGTGCCTGGAGTGTACTAGCGGGAGTCCAAGAGACCCAGTACTTC. It specifies CAWSVLAGVQETQYF.

This chain connects TRBV6-1 to TRBJ2-1; D is unclear. The CDR3 runs to 12 residues. The V gene lost 8 bases and the J gene lost 4 bases, with 9 bases spanning the gap. The germline CDR1 and CDR2 sequences are MNHNS and SASEGT. The CDR3 DNA sequence: TGTGCCAGCCTCGGACCTTACAATGAGCAGTTCTTC. Translating gives CASLGPYNEQFF.

The chain joins TRBV30 to TRBJ1-4; D is perhaps TRBD1 (6 bases). Germline assignment: CDR1 GTSNPN and CDR2 SVGIG (reference sequence). The V and J ends lost 4 bases and 10 bases respectively, with 16 bases between them. CDR3 size: 13 residues. The CDR3 sequence is CAWTPGGGGKLFF. CDR3 bases: TGTGCCTGGACCCCCGGGGGGGGCGGAAAACTGTTTTTT.

This clone was counted a single time. The chain carries TRBV5-1 and TRBJ2-7; maybe TRBD1 (5 bases). The V gene's germline CDR1 is SGHRS and CDR2 YFSETQ. Trimming stripped 0 bases from V and 5 bases from J, with 15 bases between. CDR3 length: 15 amino acids. CDR3 amino acids: CASSLDSQVVHEQYF. The CDR3 coding sequence is TGCGCCAGCAGCTTGGATTCACAGGTGGTCCACGAGCAGTACTTC.

This chain uses TRBV7-2 with TRBJ2-5, with D perhaps matching TRBD1 or TRBD2 (5 bases each). The germline V gene encodes CDR1 SGHTA and CDR2 FQGNSA. The germline V and J ends were trimmed by 1 base and 5 bases, with 11 bases remaining between them. The CDR3 is 14 residues long. The CDR3 DNA is TGTGCCAGCAGCTTAGGAGGGGCCAGCGAGACCCAGTACTTC. It translates to CASSLGGASETQYF.

The chain joins TRBV11-2 to TRBJ1-2, with D unresolved. Germline V lookup: CDR1 SGHAT, CDR2 FQNNGV. CDR3 length equals 13 residues. Trimming shortened V by 7 bases and J by 0 bases, and 9 bases separated the two germline ends. The CDR3 nucleotides read TGTGCCAGCACTTCGTCGGCTAACTATGGCTACACCTTC. Translation gives CASTSSANYGYTF.

V and J are TRBV12-5 and TRBJ1-6; D is undetermined. With 3 bases removed from V and 5 bases from J, the gap between germline ends came to 26 bases. The length of the CDR3 is 20 residues. CDR1 is LGHNT and CDR2 is FRNRAP in the germline V gene. For the CDR3, the DNA is TGTGCTAGTGGTTTTATACCCATTACCTTAGGCCCACCTCATAATTCACCCCTCCACTTT. It codes for CASGFIPITLGPPHNSPLHF.

V is TRBV7-2 and J is TRBJ2-5; 7 positions agree with TRBD1. CDR1 SGHTA and CDR2 FQGNSA come from the germline V gene. The CDR3 contains 16 residues. Losses at the gene ends were 5 bases for V and 1 base for J; bases not matched to a gene: 10. The chain's CDR3 is CASSPGDSLRQETQYF. The CDR3 coding sequence is TGTGCCAGCAGCCCTGGGGACAGTCTCCGCCAAGAGACCCAGTACTTC.

The CDR3 sequence is CASSYGSDYFYGYTF. The CDR3 region has the DNA TGTGCCAGCAGTTACGGGTCAGATTACTTCTATGGCTACACCTTC. The J gene is TRBJ1-2, the V gene TRBV6-5, with D unclear. This CDR3 spans 15 amino acids. The V and J ends lost 2 bases and 4 bases respectively, with 14 bases between them. CDR1 and CDR2 from the germline V gene are MNHEY and SVGAGI.

This rearrangement joins TRBV4-2 to TRBJ1-1, with TRBD1 matching over 7 bases. V was pared by 1 base and J by 5 bases, with 7 bases of the junction left unmatched. Per germline, CDR1 LGHNA and CDR2 YNFKEQ. The CDR3 spans 15 residues. CDR3 in amino acids: CASSQAGQGGTEAFF. The CDR3 DNA follows: TGTGCCAGCAGCCAAGCGGGCCAGGGGGGGACTGAAGCTTTCTTT.

The genes are TRBV18 and TRBJ1-5; unclear D gene. CDR3 length: 16 amino acids. Germline values: CDR1 KGHSH, CDR2 LQKENI. V dropped 2 bases and J dropped 4 bases, with 15 bases sitting between them. CDR3 sequence: CASSPGNRGVNQPQHF. As DNA, the CDR3 is TGTGCCAGCTCACCAGGAAACCGGGGTGTGAATCAGCCCCAGCATTTT.

The chain uses TRBV16 and TRBJ2-4; 7 bases are a match to TRBD1. There are 17 residues in the CDR3. V shed 3 bases, J shed 0 bases, and the junction held 8 bases outside the gene matches. CDR1 is KGHSY and CDR2 is FQNENV in the germline V gene. The CDR3 nucleotides read TGTGCCAGCAGCCAGCCCGAAAGGGGGCTAGCCAAAAACATTCAGTACTTC. Its protein is CASSQPERGLAKNIQYF.

The chain has TRBV30 and TRBJ1-4; maybe TRBD1 (6 bases). Germline lookup yields CDR1 GTSNPN and CDR2 SVGIG (reference sequence). The CDR3 totals 14 residues. V dropped 3 bases and J dropped 1 base, with 9 bases sitting between them. The DNA for the CDR3 is TGTGCCTGGAGACAGGGCCTAACTAATGAAAAACTGTTTTTT. It encodes CAWRQGLTNEKLFF. Using reference TRBV30 and TRBJ1-4 for the parts outside the CDR3, the full variable domain is SQTIHQWPATLVQPVGSPLSLECTVEGTSNPNLYWYRQAAGRGLQLLFYSVGIGQISSEVPQNLSASRPQDRQFILSSKKLLLSDSGFYLCAWRQGLTNEKLFFGSGTQLSVL.

The table lists this clone with a count of one. The chain has TRBV6-6 and TRBJ1-2, with 8 bases identical to TRBD1. Germline V gene sequence: CDR1 MNHNY, CDR2 SVGAGI (reference sequence). Trimming removed 4 bases from V and 2 bases from J; junction bases left unmatched: 3. The CDR3 is 14 amino acids. The CDR3 is CASSSGQDNYGYTF. In nucleotides, the CDR3 is TGTGCCAGCAGTTCGGGACAGGACAACTATGGCTACACCTTC.

The table lists this clone with a few counts. The chain uses TRBV19 and TRBJ1-5; TRBD1 agrees at 7 bases. Germline loops: CDR1 LNHDA, CDR2 SQIVND (reference sequence). Losses at the gene ends were 2 bases for V and 0 bases for J; bases not matched to a gene: 4. The CDR3 extends over 16 amino acids. The CDR3 spells CASSIWQGVSNQPQHF. In nucleotides, the CDR3 is TGTGCCAGTAGTATATGGCAGGGGGTTAGCAATCAGCCCCAGCATTTT.

This chain links TRBV10-1 with TRBJ1-3; D unclear. From germline, CDR1 is WNHNN and CDR2 SYGVQD (reference sequence). The CDR3 contains 17 residues. Trimming shortened V by 5 bases and J by 4 bases, and 21 bases separated the two germline ends. The CDR3 sequence is CASSSQVYQRPGNTIYF. CDR3 DNA: TGCGCCAGCAGTTCCCAGGTCTATCAAAGACCAGGAAACACCATATATTTT.

The rearrangement uses TRBV18 and TRBJ1-1; D not resolved. This CDR3 has 14 residues. From germline, CDR1 is KGHSH and CDR2 LQKENI. V lost 3 bases and J lost 4, with 12 bases in between. The CDR3 region has the DNA TGTGCCAGCTCACCGGAAGGGTCCCCCACTGAAGCTTTCTTT. Amino acids: CASSPEGSPTEAFF.

V gene TRBV6-5 combines with J gene TRBJ1-4, with D unclear. This CDR3 region has 14 residues. Germline V gene lookup returns CDR1 MNHEY and CDR2 SVGAGI. V lost 2 bases and J lost 7, with 11 bases in between. The CDR3 sequence: CASSYEGLGEKLFF. CDR3 DNA: TGTGCCAGCAGTTACGAGGGTTTAGGTGAAAAACTGTTTTTT.

In nucleotides, the CDR3 is TGTGCCTGGAATGGCAGGGCCCACTCTGGAAACACCATATATTTT. The encoded protein is CAWNGRAHSGNTIYF. The chain has TRBV30 and TRBJ1-3, with D tentatively TRBD1 (5 bases). The CDR3 loop spans 15 amino acids. Germline CDR1 is GTSNPN and CDR2 is SVGIG (reference sequence). V was cut by 4 bases and J by 0 bases, with 13 bases left in between.

The rearrangement joins TRBV5-4 to TRBJ2-7; maybe TRBD2 (5 bases). The V end lost 5 bases, the J end lost 5 bases, and 11 bases lay between the germline ends. CDR1 SGHNT and CDR2 YYREEE come from the germline V gene (reference sequence). The CDR3 consists of 12 residues. The chain's CDR3 is CASRIPGDEQYF. In DNA form, the CDR3 reads TGTGCCAGCAGAATTCCCGGGGACGAGCAGTACTTC.

The rearrangement links TRBV6-1 to TRBJ2-3, with a tentative D call TRBD2 (7 bases). Germline lookup yields CDR1 MNHNS and CDR2 SASEGT. The CDR3 extends over 14 amino acids. CDR3 sequence reads: CAGGGGRPADTQYF. DNA for the CDR3: TGTGCGGGTGGGGGGGGCCGACCCGCAGATACGCAGTATTTT.

CDR3 DNA: TGTGCCAGCAGAGTAGGGACCCGGCCTTCCGAGCAGTACTTC. Encoded protein: CASRVGTRPSEQYF. This sequence joins TRBV6-1 and TRBJ2-7; D tentatively reads TRBD1 or TRBD2 (5 bases each). Between the trimmed V and J ends, which lost 6 bases and 6 bases, there was a span of 18 bases. The germline CDR1 and CDR2 sequences are MNHNS and SASEGT. The CDR3 sequence is 14 residues long.

This sequence joins TRBV6-1 and TRBJ1-2, with TRBD1 matching over 9 bases. The V gene end was trimmed by 7 bases and the J gene end by 3 bases; junction bases not matched to a gene: 9. Germline V gene data show CDR1 as MNHNS and CDR2 as SASEGT. The CDR3 is 15 residues long. DNA for the CDR3: TGTGCCAGCACCAAGGGACAGGGTTATGACTATGGCTACACCTTC. Residues: CASTKGQGYDYGYTF.

The rearrangement links TRBV27 to TRBJ1-6, with D uncertain. Trimming removed 8 bases from V and 2 bases from J, with 4 bases in between. CDR1 is MNHEY, CDR2 SMNVEV, per germline (reference sequence). This CDR3 is 12 amino acids long. The CDR3 DNA reads TGTGCCAGCTCGACCTATAATTCACCCCTCCACTTT. This translates into CASSTYNSPLHF.